These T cell receptor beta chains were read from a single sample in a study of blood T cell repertoires in COVID-19. Sequencing was performed with immunoSEQ multiplex PCR; in TCRdb, only in-frame clones are kept and a portion is missing. The table includes about 170,000 clones, 89% detected once. The sequencing input was PBMCs or T cells enriched from blood (not recorded which). All receptors derive from a woman aged 18-29 years who had recovered from COVID-19. The CDR3 runs from the conserved cysteine through the conserved F or W.

V gene	J gene	CDR3 length	CDR3 protein
TRBV19	TRBJ1-5	14	CASSIRTENQPQHF
TRBV9	TRBJ2-6	15	CASSLQGGGANVLTF
TRBV24-1	TRBJ2-5	16	CATSDLGTGQKETQYF
TRBV28	TRBJ1-2	13	CASSSSSFYGYTF
TRBV28	TRBJ2-2	15	CASRKGQGHTGELFF
TRBV4-1	TRBJ2-7	17	CASSQDSSGRADYEQYF
TRBV28	TRBJ2-1	17	CASSLGLASFSYNEQFF
TRBV7-8	TRBJ2-1	18	CASSIVPGLAGEDNEQFF
TRBV19	TRBJ1-4	16	CASGGGRGRPNEKLFF
TRBV11-2	TRBJ2-1	11	CASSYYRAQFF
TRBV7-3	TRBJ2-2	14	CASSSTVNTGELFF
TRBV6-1	TRBJ2-3	16	CASSARQGAKTDTQYF
TRBV28	TRBJ2-3	16	CASSSLSWGVTDTQYF
TRBV7-3	TRBJ1-1	14	CASSPDIMNTEAFF
TRBV30	TRBJ1-6	15	CAWSVPSSYNSPLHF
TRBV5-6	TRBJ2-7	14	CASSLGQGYYEQYF